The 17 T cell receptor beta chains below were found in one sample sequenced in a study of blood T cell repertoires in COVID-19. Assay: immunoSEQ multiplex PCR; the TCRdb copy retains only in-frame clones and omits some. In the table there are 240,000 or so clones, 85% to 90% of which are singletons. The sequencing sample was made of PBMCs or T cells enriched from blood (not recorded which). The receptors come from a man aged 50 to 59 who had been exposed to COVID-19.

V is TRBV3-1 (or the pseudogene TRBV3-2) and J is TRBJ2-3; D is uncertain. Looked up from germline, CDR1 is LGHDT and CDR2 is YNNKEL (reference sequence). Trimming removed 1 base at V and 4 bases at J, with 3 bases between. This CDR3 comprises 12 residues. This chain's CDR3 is CASSQVADTQYF. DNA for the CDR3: TGTGCCAGCAGCCAAGTCGCAGATACGCAGTATTTT.

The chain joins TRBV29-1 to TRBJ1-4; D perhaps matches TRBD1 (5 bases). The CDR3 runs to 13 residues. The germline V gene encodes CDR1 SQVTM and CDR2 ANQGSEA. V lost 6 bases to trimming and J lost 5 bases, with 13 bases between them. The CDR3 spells CSVLTDQNEKLFF. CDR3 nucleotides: TGCAGCGTCCTGACAGACCAGAATGAAAAACTGTTTTTT.

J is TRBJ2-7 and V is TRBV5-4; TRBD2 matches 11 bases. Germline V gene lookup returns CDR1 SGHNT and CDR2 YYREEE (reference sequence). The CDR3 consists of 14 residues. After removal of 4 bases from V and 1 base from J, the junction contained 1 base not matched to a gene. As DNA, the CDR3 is TGTGCCAGCAGCCTAGCGGGAGGATCCTACGAGCAGTACGTC. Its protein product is CASSLAGGSYEQYV.

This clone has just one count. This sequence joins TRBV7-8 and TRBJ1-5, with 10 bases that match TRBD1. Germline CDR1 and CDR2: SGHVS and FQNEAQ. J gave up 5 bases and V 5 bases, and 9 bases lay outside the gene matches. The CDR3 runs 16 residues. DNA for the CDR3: TGTGCCAGCAGCCCCCAATGGACAGGGGGTGATCAGCCCCAGCATTTT. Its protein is CASSPQWTGGDQPQHF.

CDR3 amino acids: CASRTWVNEKLFF. CDR3 in DNA: TGTGCCAGCCGGACTTGGGTCAATGAAAAACTGTTTTTT. The V call is TRBV6-5, the J call TRBJ1-4, with D unclear. The CDR3 runs 13 residues. V was clipped by 8 bases and J by 5 bases, with 12 bases between them. Germline V gene sequence: CDR1 MNHEY, CDR2 SVGAGI.

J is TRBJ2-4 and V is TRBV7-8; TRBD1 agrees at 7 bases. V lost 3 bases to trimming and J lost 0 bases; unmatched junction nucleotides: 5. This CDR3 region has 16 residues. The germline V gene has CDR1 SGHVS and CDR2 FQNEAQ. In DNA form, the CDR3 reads TGTGCCAGCAGCTTGGGACAGCTTCTAGCCAAAAACATTCAGTACTTC. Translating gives CASSLGQLLAKNIQYF.

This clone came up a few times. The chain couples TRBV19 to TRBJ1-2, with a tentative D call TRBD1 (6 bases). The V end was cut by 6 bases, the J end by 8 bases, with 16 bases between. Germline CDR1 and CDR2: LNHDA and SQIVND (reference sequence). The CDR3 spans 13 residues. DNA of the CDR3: TGTGCCAGTAGACCCCTACAGGGTGACGGCTACACCTTC. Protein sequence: CASRPLQGDGYTF. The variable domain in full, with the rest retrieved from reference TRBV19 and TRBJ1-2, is DGGITQSPKYLFRKEGQNVTLSCEQNLNHDAMYWYRQDPGQGLRLIYYSQIVNDFQKGDIAEGYSVSREKKESFPLTVTSAQKNPTAFYLCASRPLQGDGYTFGSGTRLTVV.

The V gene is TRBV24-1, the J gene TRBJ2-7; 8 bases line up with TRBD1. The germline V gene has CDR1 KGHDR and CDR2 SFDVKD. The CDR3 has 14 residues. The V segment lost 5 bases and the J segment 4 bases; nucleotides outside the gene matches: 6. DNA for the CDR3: TGTGCCACCAGTGGGGCAGGGGGCATGTACGAGCAGTACTTC. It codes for CATSGAGGMYEQYF.

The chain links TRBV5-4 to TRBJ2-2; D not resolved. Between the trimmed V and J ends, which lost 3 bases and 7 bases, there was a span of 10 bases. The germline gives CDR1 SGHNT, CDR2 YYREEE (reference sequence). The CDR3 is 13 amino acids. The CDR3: CASSWRPHGELFF. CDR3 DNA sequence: TGTGCCAGCAGCTGGAGACCCCACGGGGAGCTGTTTTTT.

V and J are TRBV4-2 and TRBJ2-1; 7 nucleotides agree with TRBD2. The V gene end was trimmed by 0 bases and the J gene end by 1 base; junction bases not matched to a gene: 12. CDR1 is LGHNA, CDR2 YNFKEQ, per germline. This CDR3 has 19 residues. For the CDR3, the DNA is TGTGCCAGCAGCCAAGAATACGGGACTACCCGACATTCCTACAATGAGCAGTTCTTC. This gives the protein CASSQEYGTTRHSYNEQFF.

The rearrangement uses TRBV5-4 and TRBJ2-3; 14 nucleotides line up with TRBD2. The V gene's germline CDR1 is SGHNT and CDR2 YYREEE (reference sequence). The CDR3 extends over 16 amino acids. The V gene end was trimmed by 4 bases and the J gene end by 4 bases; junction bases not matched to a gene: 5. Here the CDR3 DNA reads TGTGCCAGCAGCCGGACTAGCGGGGGGTTTCCAGATACGCAGTATTTT. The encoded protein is CASSRTSGGFPDTQYF.

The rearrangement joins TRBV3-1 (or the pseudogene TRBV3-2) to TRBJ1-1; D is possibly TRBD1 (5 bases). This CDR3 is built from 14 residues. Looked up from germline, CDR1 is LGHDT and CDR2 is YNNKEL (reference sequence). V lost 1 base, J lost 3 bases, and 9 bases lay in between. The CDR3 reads CASSQVAGHTEAFF. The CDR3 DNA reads TGTGCCAGCAGCCAAGTGGCGGGACACACTGAAGCTTTCTTT.

CDR3 in DNA: TGTGCCAGCAGTAACCGCCCCGGGACTCGCAGCTACGAGCAGTACTTC. It yields the protein CASSNRPGTRSYEQYF. This sequence joins TRBV27 and TRBJ2-7; D possibly corresponds to TRBD2 (6 bases). Germline CDR1 is MNHEY and CDR2 is SMNVEV (reference sequence). This CDR3 contains 16 residues. V was trimmed by 5 bases and J by 3 bases, leaving 20 bases between them.

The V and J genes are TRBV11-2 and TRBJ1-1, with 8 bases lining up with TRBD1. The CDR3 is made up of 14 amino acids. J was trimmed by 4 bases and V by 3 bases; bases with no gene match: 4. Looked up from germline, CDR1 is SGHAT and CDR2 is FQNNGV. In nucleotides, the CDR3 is TGTGCCAGCAGCTTCAGGGGGCGCATCACTGAAGCTTTCTTT. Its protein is CASSFRGRITEAFF.

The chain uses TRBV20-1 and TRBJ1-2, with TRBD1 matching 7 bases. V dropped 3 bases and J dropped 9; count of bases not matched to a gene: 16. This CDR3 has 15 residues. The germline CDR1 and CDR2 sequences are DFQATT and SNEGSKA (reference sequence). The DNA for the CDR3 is TGCAGTGCTAGTCCCCAGGACAGGTTGTCCGTTCGCTACACCTTC. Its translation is CSASPQDRLSVRYTF.

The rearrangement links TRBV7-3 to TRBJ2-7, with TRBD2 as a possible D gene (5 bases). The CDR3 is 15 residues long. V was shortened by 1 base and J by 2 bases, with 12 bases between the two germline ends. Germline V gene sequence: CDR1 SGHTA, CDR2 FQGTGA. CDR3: CASSLNRGYAYEQYF. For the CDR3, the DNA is TGTGCCAGCAGCTTAAATCGCGGGTATGCCTACGAGCAGTACTTC.

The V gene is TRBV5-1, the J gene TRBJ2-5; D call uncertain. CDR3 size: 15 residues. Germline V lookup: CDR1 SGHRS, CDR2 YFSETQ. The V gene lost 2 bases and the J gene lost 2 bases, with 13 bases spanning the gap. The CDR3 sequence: CASSFDLAVQETQYF. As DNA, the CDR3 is TGCGCCAGCAGCTTTGACTTAGCAGTACAAGAGACCCAGTACTTC.